The entry below describes one T cell receptor beta chain. The ends were cut back, 3 bases at V and 8 bases at J, with 12 bases in the middle. The CDR3 contains 13 residues. Germline V gene lookup returns CDR1 SGDLS and CDR2 YYNGEE. The data were obtained in a study of OX40 agonist ivuxolimab in advanced cancers. Turning to the study itself: Among those enrolled, mean age was about 63 years (range roughly 23 to 85) and approximately 80% were male.

Generated by immunoSEQ multiplex PCR, the TCRdb table keeps only in-frame clones and is missing some. This repertoire shows around 62,000 clones, 80% to 90% found once; its top ten account for about 12%. The clonotype comes from an adult with an advanced solid tumor such as melanoma, head and neck, liver or kidney cancer. Material: CD4+ or CD8+ T cells sorted from blood, obtained in a trial of the OX40 agonist ivuxolimab. The genes are TRBV9 and TRBJ2-1; D is undetermined. The CDR3, as DNA: TGTGCCAGCAGCGCCCCCCGCGGTCATGAGCAGTTCTTC. It translates to CASSAPRGHEQFF.